This T cell receptor beta chain was captured by sequencing in a study of cytomegalovirus exposure and HLA in healthy donors. At the level of the study: Falling in the Caucasian-associated ancestry cluster were 81% of approximately 400 genotyped donors.

PCR employed 60 Vbeta and 13 Jbeta primers. Using immunoSEQ multiplex PCR, the repertoire was profiled, and TCRdb retains in-frame clones only, with some absent. The table shows fewer than 90,000 clones, with 70% occurring only once. This clone has only a few counts. Its antigen remains unidentified. Regarding the study as a whole: There were reportedly fewer N-insertions in an Asian-associated ancestry cluster than the approximately 700-donor mean, in a later analysis. Earlier findings revealed that most TCR beta V segments proved productive either about 87% or about 30% of the time.

CDR3 size: 13 residues. Germline CDR1 SQVTM, CDR2 ANQGSEA. Between the trimmed V and J ends, which lost 6 bases and 2 bases, there was a span of 11 bases. Sequencing input: PBMCs. The rearrangement links TRBV29-1 to TRBJ1-5; tentatively, D is TRBD1 (5 bases). This TCR came from a woman aged 50 to 65 in good health and CMV-seropositive. Here the CDR3 DNA reads TGCAGCGTCAGGGATTCGGGCAATCAGCCCCAGCATTTT. It translates to CSVRDSGNQPQHF.